This T cell receptor (beta chain) was sequenced for a study of cytomegalovirus exposure and HLA in healthy donors listed by TCRdb under 2017. At the level of the whole study: An earlier analysis of 587 of the donors reported 276 Gb of sequence data and 95 million to 120 million unique TCR beta sequences obtained from some 170 million T cells. All discovery cohort repertoires had been generated using a single sequencing platform. The T cell repertoires of 666 subjects were profiled by immunosequencing and related to cytomegalovirus serostatus. Rather than using new phenotypic data, the later analysis identified candidate immune exposures from TCR beta sequences and from how often those sequences occurred across donors. In a later genetic analysis, genome-wide SNP genotypes for about 65% of the roughly 700 donors were used, and that subset was treated as a discovery cohort. Typing coverage varied by locus: about 629-630 donors for A, B, C, DRB1 and DQB1; roughly 560 for DQA1; around 570 for DPA1; 450 to 480 for DPB1. Donor age, sex, ethnicity and CMV serostatus were compiled alongside the repertoire data. The study was designed to test whether signatures of past pathogen exposure could be identified by cataloging public T cell receptors. A later analysis re-examined previously published TCR beta repertoires from roughly 720 donors and added high-resolution HLA genotyping to investigate patterns of TCR occurrence. Of the roughly 400 genotyped donors, 70% to 90% were placed in the genetic ancestry cluster associated with self-reported Caucasian donors. The study combined high-throughput TCR immunosequencing, statistical association of individual TCRs with disease status, and machine learning to predict cytomegalovirus infection status. About 320 gigabases of sequencing data and tens of millions of unique TCR sequences were included in an early release covering about 620 HLA-typed donors. HLA typing covered class I and class II loci at four-digit resolution. An earlier analysis of some 500 of the donors applied high-throughput TCR beta sequencing to assess whether each TCR beta V gene segment acted as functional or pseudogenic. Across approximately 420 genotyped donors of the cohort, an average of about 240,000 unique TCR beta nucleotide sequences per donor were sequenced, and around 19% of those sequences were non-productive. Roughly five DR-DQ haplotypes were handled as single units for association and clustering because linkage in the cohort was strong. In addition to the first cohort of 666 subjects, a separate validation cohort of 120 different subjects was used. Beyond this particular receptor, the publication reports: According to a later genetic analysis, donors in an Asian-associated ancestry cluster had fewer N-insertions in productive TCRs than the approximately 650-donor mean. In a later genetic analysis, a missense DCLRE1C variant was associated with V-gene and J-gene trimming of TCR beta chains, and the association was replicated in an independent cohort. Most TCR sequences were observed very rarely across donors, whereas some public TCRs were present in many individuals. Most CMV-associated TCR beta chains appeared to be HLA-restricted in a later analysis, and the HLA associations seemed to be driven largely by CMV exposure. A total of 150 to 200 TCR beta chains were listed by the study as associated with cytomegalovirus. Strong co-occurrence of HLA alleles, especially DR and DQ, made assigning TCR associations to individual alleles difficult. An earlier analysis of around 540 of the donors showed that most TCR beta V segments appeared in productive rearrangements either about 90% or about 30% of the time, which broadly matched IMGT annotations. At a false discovery rate of 0.05, a later analysis linked 15,000 to 20,000 TCR beta sequences to specific HLA alleles. The authors suggested that the approach could potentially be generalized to other disease states and immunological phenotypes. Because counts were too low, roughly 18 rarely observed V segments, including chromosome 9 orphons, were left out of the earlier analysis of approximately 580 of the donors. Linkage disequilibrium might explain the correlated functional status among segregating V segments, but an unknown experimental factor could not be ruled out. Because HLA typing was missing for some donors at each locus, association tests included only the typed subset. In this cohort, only TCR beta chains were sequenced, and detectable features were limited by the absence of alpha or paired-chain data. In a later analysis, the rate of TCR association differed among HLA loci, with DRB1 alleles having the most associated TCRs and HLA-C alleles having the fewest. CMV serostatus was the only immune exposure information available for the cohort. A later analysis found that HLA-associated TCR beta chains were more clonally expanded and had lower generation probabilities than equally common non-associated chains. The presence/absence analyses assumed that sequencing depth was roughly uniform across donors, and that assumption may not be true. A few of the identified cytomegalovirus-associated TCR beta chains were confirmed in vitro to be specific for cytomegalovirus antigens. Cytomegalovirus status was reported to be diagnosed by the classifier with high specificity and sensitivity in both the original and validation cohorts. A further reported finding was that TCR beta sequences accurately predicted the HLA-A and HLA-B alleles for most subjects in the first cohort. A cluster of highly shared sequence variants was judged likely to represent a technical artifact of the sequencing pipeline. In a later analysis, several top co-occurrence clusters were reported to appear linked to parvovirus B19, influenza, CMV and Epstein-Barr virus. The 87-base-pair reads could not distinguish some IMGT-functional V segments, including TRBV6-2 and TRBV6-3, so those segments were excluded.

This clone was seen a few times. Its antigen remains unidentified. It has no much larger one-base neighbor in the sample; base qualities were not kept. From its cysteine to its phenylalanine, the CDR3 spans 11 amino acids. Only the CDR3 DNA is retained, 33 bases long and in frame from the first base. Cut back by 5 bases and 5 bases, the V and J ends lie 6 bases apart. CDR1 is given as SGHTA and CDR2 as FQGNSA, both from the germline V gene. Library preparation employed the immunoSEQ multiplex PCR assay. For the multiplex PCR, a mixture combining 60 forward primers for TCR Vbeta segments and 13 reverse primers for TCR Jbeta segments was used. A multiplex PCR assay on genomic DNA amplified the CDR3 region of rearranged TCR beta genes. The Illumina HiSeq System was used to sequence the amplified TCR beta libraries as 87-base-pair reads. Per the source publication's procedure: A later analysis tallied tens of millions of unique TCR beta chains across the 640 or so repertoires, and approximately 11 million of those chains were shared by two or more donors. Raw reads were error-corrected and collapsed into unique sequences with a nearest-neighbor algorithm that merged closely related sequences to remove PCR and sequencing errors. Alignment of CDR3 sequences to IMGT reference sequences was used to assign V, D and J gene segments. For a sequence to be retained, a match of at least six nucleotides was required to both a V gene segment and a J gene segment. Rearrangements were called productive when the CDR3 lacked stop codons and stayed in frame with V and J; all others were non-productive. CDR3 was defined according to IMGT convention as the region running from the second conserved V-encoded cysteine to the conserved J-encoded phenylalanine. The earlier analysis of a few hundred of the donors excluded any sequence lacking an unambiguous match to a single V gene segment. An earlier analysis of about 590 of the donors classified V segments as functional when productive rearrangements were above 56.7% and as segregating when the standard deviation between donors was above 5%. A statistical classification framework was developed to diagnose cytomegalovirus status using the catalog of TCR beta chain sequences. A later analysis assigned V and J genes by comparing TCR nucleotide sequences with IMGT/GENE-DB human TR gene sequences. In a later analysis, CDR3 sequences and most-parsimonious VDJ recombination scenarios were assigned using the TCRdist pipeline. In a later analysis, every TCR beta chain was defined by the combination of its CDR3 amino acid sequence and its V-gene family, and reads without a unique V-gene family were dropped. To address suspected cross-contamination and a sequencing artifact, a later analysis removed around 590 highly shared, low-generation-probability nucleotide sequences. In a later analysis, a clonal expansion index was calculated for each public chain from normalized within-repertoire ranks of inferred template counts. Generation probabilities in a later analysis came from a VDJ recombination model fitted to out-of-frame rearrangements, and those results were checked against IGoR. A later analysis scored TCR-TCR, TCR-HLA and TCR-CMV co-occurrence with hypergeometric tests, applying a repertoire-size bias correction to TCR pairs. A later analysis estimated false discovery rates by permuting HLA or CMV assignments 20 times. In a later analysis, co-occurring TCRs were grouped using DBSCAN, with TCRdist sequence similarity added in when clustering inside HLA-allele-positive subsets. Repertoires with fewer than 30,000 or more than 120,000 public chains, plus five repertoires with anomalous nucleotide sharing, were excluded from co-occurrence clustering. TCRdb retrieved this table from immuneACCESS and kept in-frame rearrangements only. Not all clones are present; in checked studies, unresolved V genes account for under half, and no reason is known for the remainder. V and J calls and clone size are copied from that table; D and trimming were computed from the DNA. A total of under 40,000 clones appear in this sample, approximately 76% of them only once. The top ten clones comprise 7.5% to 9% of the sample.

In total, approximately 690 healthy bone marrow donors made up the cohort. At the time of sampling, every cohort member was nominally healthy, though immune exposures that went unrecorded were likely present. The donor was CMV seropositive and was included in the group of some 290 seropositive cohort members. A peripheral blood sample was collected from each donor, and TCR beta sequencing was performed on peripheral blood mononuclear cells. The Qiagen DNeasy Blood Extraction Kit was used to extract genomic DNA from the blood cell samples. Sample: PBMCs. This clonotype was obtained from a young woman in good health and CMV-seropositive. The chain is assembled from TRBV7-2 and TRBJ2-5; the D gene lacks a confident call. The DNA sequence follows: TGTGCCAGCAGCCTAATGGAGACCCAGTACTTC. This is translated as CASSLMETQYF.